Listed below are T cell receptor beta chains from one sample, sequenced in a study of blood T cell repertoires in COVID-19. Clones were read by immunoSEQ multiplex PCR, and TCRdb kept only the in-frame ones, dropping some. In the table there are some 200,000 clones, 84% of which are singletons. Sample: peripheral blood. These receptors came from a woman aged 60-75 years with acute or convalescent COVID-19. Each CDR3 is given with its conserved first and last residue. The D gene is left open where the match is weak. Expanded clones are given a class, and other clones once, few, many or no size at all.

d_call j_call clone_size v_call cdr3_aa cdr3_nt
. TRBJ2-2 . TRBV10-3 CAINGGTGELFF TGTGCCATCAATGGGGGGACGGGGGAGCTGTTTTTT
TRBD1 TRBJ2-5 . TRBV6-5 CASSLQQGARETQYF TGTGCCAGCAGTCTACAGCAGGGGGCGCGGGAGACCCAGTACTTC
. TRBJ1-6 . TRBV2 CASSELSGGAVNSPLHF TGTGCCAGCAGTGAACTGTCTGGGGGCGCGGTTAATTCACCCCTCCACTTT
. TRBJ2-1 few TRBV9 CASSPRQGTNNEQFF TGTGCCAGCAGCCCTCGACAGGGGACTAACAATGAGCAGTTCTTC
. TRBJ2-7 few TRBV11-2 CASSFSVSTQGYEQYF TGTGCCAGCAGCTTTTCGGTTTCCACCCAGGGGTACGAGCAGTACTTC
TRBD2 TRBJ2-2 . TRBV20-1 CSASPGGGRTGELFF TGCAGTGCGAGTCCCGGGGGGGGCCGTACCGGGGAGCTGTTTTTT
. TRBJ2-3 . TRBV28 CASSLYGSANTDTQYF TGTGCCAGCAGTTTATATGGTAGCGCAAACACAGATACGCAGTATTTT
. TRBJ1-1 . TRBV28 CASMAPGLLTEAFF TGTGCCAGCATGGCCCCAGGGCTATTGACTGAAGCTTTCTTT
. TRBJ2-2 . TRBV19 CASSIDRAQKKPGELFF TGTGCCAGTAGTATAGATCGTGCACAGAAAAAGCCCGGGGAGCTGTTTTTT
. TRBJ1-6 . TRBV7-2 CASSFQDNSPLHF TGTGCCAGCAGCTTTCAGGATAATTCACCCCTCCACTTT
. TRBJ1-1 . TRBV12-3/TRBV12-4 CASTPLPGSGAFF TGTGCCAGCACCCCCCTTCCGGGCTCGGGGGCTTTCTTT
. TRBJ1-6 . TRBV11-2 CASSLSRGDNSPLHF TGTGCCAGCAGCTTATCCAGGGGTGATAATTCACCCCTCCACTTT
. TRBJ2-2 . TRBV6-2/TRBV6-3 CASSSHQVTGELFF TGTGCCAGCAGTTCTCACCAGGTCACCGGGGAGCTGTTTTTT
TRBD1 TRBJ2-7 . TRBV5-4 CASSLGTGGRREQYF TGTGCCAGCAGCTTGGGTACAGGGGGCAGGAGGGAGCAGTACTTC
TRBD1 TRBJ1-1 . TRBV6-5 CASSRTGSEAFF TGTGCCAGCAGCAGGACAGGGTCTGAAGCTTTCTTT
TRBD2 TRBJ2-5 . TRBV3-1/TRBV3-2 CASSQDSGGYQETQYF TGTGCCAGCAGCCAAGATAGCGGGGGTTACCAAGAGACCCAGTACTTC
. TRBJ1-2 . TRBV4-2 CASSQAGVGGYTF TGTGCCAGCAGCCAAGCCGGGGTTGGCGGCTACACCTTC
TRBD1 TRBJ1-1 once TRBV29-1 CSAGQGFTEAFF TGCAGCGCCGGACAGGGTTTTACTGAAGCTTTCTTT
. TRBJ1-2 . TRBV30 CAWNEGENYGYTF TGTGCCTGGAATGAGGGGGAAAACTATGGCTACACCTTC
. TRBJ2-5 . TRBV12-3/TRBV12-4 CASSFSGVETQYF TGTGCCAGCAGTTTTTCAGGGGTAGAGACCCAGTACTTC
. TRBJ1-2 . TRBV6-5 CASRLGQPSGGYTF TGTGCCAGCAGGCTCGGACAGCCGTCGGGGGGCTACACCTTC
. TRBJ2-1 . TRBV7-8 CACSPAGRAASHEQFF TGTGCCTGCAGCCCGGCTGGGCGGGCTGCCAGCCATGAGCAGTTCTTC
. TRBJ1-6 . TRBV7-2 CASSLERVPINSPLHF TGTGCCAGCAGCTTAGAGAGGGTACCGATAAATTCACCCCTCCACTTT
TRBD1 TRBJ1-2 . TRBV7-2 CASSFRTGEMWYGYTF TGTGCCAGCAGCTTCCGGACAGGGGAAATGTGGTATGGCTACACCTTC
. TRBJ2-5 once TRBV20-1 CSARHWETQYF TGCAGTGCTAGGCACTGGGAGACCCAGTACTTC
. TRBJ2-1 . TRBV7-3 CASSLTRLDDEQFF TGTGCCAGCAGCTTAACGAGACTAGATGATGAGCAGTTCTTC
TRBD1 TRBJ1-2 . TRBV2 CANGTGYGYTF TGTGCCAACGGGACAGGGTATGGCTACACCTTC
TRBD2 TRBJ2-4 . TRBV2 CASRTGLAGGVAKNIQYF TGTGCCAGCAGGACGGGGCTAGCGGGGGGTGTAGCCAAAAACATTCAGTACTTC
TRBD1 TRBJ1-2 . TRBV2 CASSKLDRIGYGYTF TGTGCCAGCAGTAAATTGGACAGGATCGGGTATGGCTACACCTTC